The present TCR beta chain was sequenced within a study of T cells after posttransplantation cyclophosphamide. The protocol was immunoSEQ multiplex PCR, while the TCRdb copy is restricted to in-frame clones and leaves out a portion. This table holds roughly 35,000 clones with no singletons; the top ten claim 6.5% to 8%. This clone came up many times. Its antigen is not known. Study-level results: Donor-recipient repertoire similarity was low at 1-2 months, rising over year one. Recipient CMV seropositivity and CMV reactivation strongly tracked TRB clonality.

CDR1 is SGHTA and CDR2 is FQGTGA in the germline V gene. CDR3 length equals 18 residues. Trimming removed 4 bases from V and 5 bases from J; junction bases left unmatched: 15. The V call is TRBV7-3, the J call TRBJ1-4; 8 nucleotides align to TRBD1. The sequenced material came from PBMCs. The clonotype comes from a woman between 45 and 60 years old in good health and a related stem cell transplant donor. CDR3 bases: TGTGCCAGCAGCTCAAGTACAGGGGGACGGCTTCTCAATGAAAAACTGTTTTTT. It is translated as CASSSSTGGRLLNEKLFF.